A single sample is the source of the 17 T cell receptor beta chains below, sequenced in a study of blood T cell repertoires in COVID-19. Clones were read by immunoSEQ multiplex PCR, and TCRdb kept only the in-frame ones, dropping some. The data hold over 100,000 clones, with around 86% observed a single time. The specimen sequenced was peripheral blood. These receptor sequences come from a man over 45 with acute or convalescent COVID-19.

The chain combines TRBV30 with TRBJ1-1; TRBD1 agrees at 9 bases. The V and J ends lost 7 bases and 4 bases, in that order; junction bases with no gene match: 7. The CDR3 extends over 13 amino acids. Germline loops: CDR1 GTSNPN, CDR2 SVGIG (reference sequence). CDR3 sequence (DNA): TGTGCCTCCAGGACAGGGGAAGGCACTGAAGCTTTCTTT. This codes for CASRTGEGTEAFF.

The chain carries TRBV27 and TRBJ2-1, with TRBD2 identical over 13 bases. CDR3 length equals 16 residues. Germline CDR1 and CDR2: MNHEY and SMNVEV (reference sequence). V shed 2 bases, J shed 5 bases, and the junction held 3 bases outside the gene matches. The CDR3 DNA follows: TGTGCCAGCAGTTTAACCGGGACTAGCGGGAACAATGAGCAGTTCTTC. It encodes CASSLTGTSGNNEQFF.

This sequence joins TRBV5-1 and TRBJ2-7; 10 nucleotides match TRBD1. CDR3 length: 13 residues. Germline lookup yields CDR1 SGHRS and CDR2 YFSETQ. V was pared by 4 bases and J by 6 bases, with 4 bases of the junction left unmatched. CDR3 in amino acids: CASSRQGAGEQYF. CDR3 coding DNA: TGCGCCAGCAGCCGACAGGGGGCGGGCGAGCAGTACTTC.

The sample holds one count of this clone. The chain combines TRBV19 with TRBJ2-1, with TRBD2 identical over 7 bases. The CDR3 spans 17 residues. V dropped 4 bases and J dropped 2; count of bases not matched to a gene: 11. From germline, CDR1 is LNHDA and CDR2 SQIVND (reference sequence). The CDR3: CASSKSSGALTYNEQFF. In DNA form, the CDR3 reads TGTGCCAGTAGTAAGTCTAGCGGAGCCCTTACCTACAATGAGCAGTTCTTC.

The CDR3 DNA sequence: TGTGCCAGCAGCCCAGTTAGGACTAGCGGCAATGAGCAGTTCTTC. This sequence encodes CASSPVRTSGNEQFF. J is TRBJ2-1 and V is TRBV11-2; 10 positions match TRBD2. CDR3 length: 15 amino acids. The V gene's germline CDR1 is SGHAT and CDR2 FQNNGV. The junction had 7 bases not matched to a gene; V was cut back by 5 bases and J by 6 bases.

This chain's CDR3 is CAGAGRPINYGYTF. CDR3 sequence (DNA): TGTGCCGGGGCCGGGCGGCCCATTAACTATGGCTACACCTTC. This chain joins TRBV2 and TRBJ1-2; D perhaps matches TRBD1 (5 bases). CDR3 size: 14 residues. Germline CDR1 and CDR2: SNHLY and FYNNEI. The ends were cut back, 11 bases at V and 1 base at J, with 17 bases in the middle.

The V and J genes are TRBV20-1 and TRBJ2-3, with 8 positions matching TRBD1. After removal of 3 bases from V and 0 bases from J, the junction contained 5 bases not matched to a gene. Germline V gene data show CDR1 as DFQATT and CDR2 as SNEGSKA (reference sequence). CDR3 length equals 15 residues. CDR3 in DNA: TGCAGTGCTAGTGAACGACAGGGGAGCACAGATACGCAGTATTTT. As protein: CSASERQGSTDTQYF.

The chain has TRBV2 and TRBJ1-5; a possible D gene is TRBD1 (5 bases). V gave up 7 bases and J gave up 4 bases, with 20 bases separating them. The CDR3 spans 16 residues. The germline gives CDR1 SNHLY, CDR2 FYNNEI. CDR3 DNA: TGTGCCAGCAAGAGAGGGGCGGGAGGAAGGAATCAGCCCCAGCATTTT. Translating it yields CASKRGAGGRNQPQHF.

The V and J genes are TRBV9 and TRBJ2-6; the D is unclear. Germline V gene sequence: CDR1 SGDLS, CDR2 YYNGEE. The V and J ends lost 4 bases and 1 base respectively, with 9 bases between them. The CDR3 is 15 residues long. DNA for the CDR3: TGTGCCAGCAGCCCACAGAGTTCTGGGGCCAACGTCCTGACTTTC. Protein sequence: CASSPQSSGANVLTF.

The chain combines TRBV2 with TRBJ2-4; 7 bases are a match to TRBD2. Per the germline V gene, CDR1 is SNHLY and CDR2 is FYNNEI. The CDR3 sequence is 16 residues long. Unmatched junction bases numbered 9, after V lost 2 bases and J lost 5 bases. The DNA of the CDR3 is TGTGCCAGCAGTGAACCCCCGAGGACTAGACAAAACATTCAGTACTTC. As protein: CASSEPPRTRQNIQYF.

The CDR3 sequence is CASSPLPPNTEAFF. CDR3 nucleotide sequence: TGTGCCAGCAGCCCACTCCCGCCGAACACTGAAGCTTTCTTT. The rearrangement joins TRBV3-1 (or the pseudogene TRBV3-2) to TRBJ1-1, with D uncertain. V was clipped by 4 bases and J by 1 base, with 10 bases between them. Germline CDR1 reads LGHDT; CDR2 reads YNNKEL (reference sequence). The CDR3 length is 14 residues.

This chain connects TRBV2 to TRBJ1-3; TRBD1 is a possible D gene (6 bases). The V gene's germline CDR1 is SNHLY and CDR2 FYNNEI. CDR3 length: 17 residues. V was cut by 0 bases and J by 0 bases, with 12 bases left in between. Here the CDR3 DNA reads TGTGCCAGCAGTGAAGCGGTAGGGGGTCTCTCTGGAAACACCATATATTTT. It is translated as CASSEAVGGLSGNTIYF.

CDR3 residues: CASSQGARASYEQYF. The CDR3 DNA reads TGCGCCAGCAGCCAAGGTGCGCGGGCCTCCTACGAGCAGTACTTC. This chain connects TRBV4-1 to TRBJ2-7; tentative D call: TRBD2 (5 bases). CDR3 length: 15 amino acids. In germline, CDR1 is MGHRA, CDR2 YSYEKL. The V and J ends lost 1 base and 0 bases respectively, with 10 bases between them.

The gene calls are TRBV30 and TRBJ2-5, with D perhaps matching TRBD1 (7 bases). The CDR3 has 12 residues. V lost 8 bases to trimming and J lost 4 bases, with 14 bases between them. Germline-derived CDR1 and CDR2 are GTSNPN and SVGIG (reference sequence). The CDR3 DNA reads TGTGCCGGAGCAGGGGGAGGAGAGACCCAGTACTTC. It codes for CAGAGGGETQYF.

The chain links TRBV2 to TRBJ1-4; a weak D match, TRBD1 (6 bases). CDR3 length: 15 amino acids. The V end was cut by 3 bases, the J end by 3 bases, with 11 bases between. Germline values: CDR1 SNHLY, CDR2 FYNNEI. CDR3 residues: CASSDRQVANEKLFF. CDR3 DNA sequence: TGTGCCAGCAGTGACCGACAGGTAGCTAATGAAAAACTGTTTTTT. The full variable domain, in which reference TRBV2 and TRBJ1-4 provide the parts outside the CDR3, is EPEVTQTPSHQVTQMGQEVILRCVPISNHLYFYWYRQILGQKVEFLVSFYNNEISEKSEIFDDQFSVERPDGSNFTLKIRSTKLEDSAMYFCASSDRQVANEKLFFGSGTQLSVL.

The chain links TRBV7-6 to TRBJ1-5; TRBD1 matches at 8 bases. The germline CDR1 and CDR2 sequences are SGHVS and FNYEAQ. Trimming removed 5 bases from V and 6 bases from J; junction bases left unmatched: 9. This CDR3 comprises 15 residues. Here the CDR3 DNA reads TGTGCCAGCAGCCAGGGCGGACAGGGTTTTCAGCCCCAGCATTTT. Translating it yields CASSQGGQGFQPQHF.

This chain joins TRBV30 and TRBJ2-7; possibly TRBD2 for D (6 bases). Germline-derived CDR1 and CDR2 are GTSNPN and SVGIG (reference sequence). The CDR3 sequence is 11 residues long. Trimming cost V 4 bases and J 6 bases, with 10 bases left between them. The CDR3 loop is CAWKTSREQYF. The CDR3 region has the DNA TGTGCCTGGAAGACTAGTCGCGAGCAGTACTTC.